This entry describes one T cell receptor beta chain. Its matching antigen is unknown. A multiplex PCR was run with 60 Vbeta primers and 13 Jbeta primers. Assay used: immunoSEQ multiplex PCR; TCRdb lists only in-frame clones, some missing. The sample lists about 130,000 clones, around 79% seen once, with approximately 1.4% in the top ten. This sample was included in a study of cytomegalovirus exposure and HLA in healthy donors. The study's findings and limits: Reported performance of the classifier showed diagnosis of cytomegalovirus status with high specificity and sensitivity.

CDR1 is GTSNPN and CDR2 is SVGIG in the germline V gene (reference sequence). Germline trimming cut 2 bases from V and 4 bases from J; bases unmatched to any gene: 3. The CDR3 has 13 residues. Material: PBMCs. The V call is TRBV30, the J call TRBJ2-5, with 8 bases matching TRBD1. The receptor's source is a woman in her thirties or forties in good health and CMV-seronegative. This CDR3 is CAWSRTGLETQYF. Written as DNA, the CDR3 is TGTGCCTGGAGTCGGACAGGGTTAGAGACCCAGTACTTC.